Included here is one T cell receptor (beta chain) sequence, with context. This clonotype was recorded a few times. Its antigen is still unknown. Base-call qualities are not available, and no considerably larger clone is one nucleotide away. This entry comes from a study of response to subunit inactivated influenza vaccine (dated by TCRdb to the late 2010s). About the full investigation: Deep quantitative T cell receptor repertoire profiling was used in the study to track responses to a trivalent subunit inactivated influenza vaccine. The research as a whole found: The authors proposed that each seasonal influenza vaccination may bring in only a limited number of new T cells.

The junction shows trimming of 0 bases on V and 2 bases on J, and the gene matches do not reach 3 bases of it. Per the germline V gene, SGHTA is the CDR1 and FQGNSA is the CDR2. Including cysteine and phenylalanine, the CDR3 has 17 amino acids. Kept here is only the CDR3 DNA, which spans 51 bases and is read in frame from base 1. Libraries were built with RT-PCR. The data were produced on an Illumina HiSeq 2500. TCRdb ran its own pipeline on the public reads, namely fastp trimming at Q25 and MiXCR clone calling, and kept in-frame beta chains. Rows are combined by CDR3 protein, so each entry shows the most common genes and DNA. The sample data list 200,000 to 250,000 distinct CDR3 sequences, and 12% of these were observed just once. Jointly, the top ten make up under 10% of the sample.

The rearrangement joined TRBV7-2 to TRBJ2-1, with 11 middle bases fitting TRBD2. This TCR came from a man aged 50-60 years who received an inactivated influenza vaccine. Donor details come from another sample of the same person, matched by shared clones. This specimen consisted of non-naive T cells sorted from PBMCs, obtained around two weeks before vaccination. The cell subset or site label of this sample denotes: memory T cell fraction. The CDR3 protein sequence reads: CASSLASGLAAYNEQFF. At the DNA level, the sequence is TGTGCCAGCAGCTTAGCCTCGGGACTAGCGGCCTACAATGAGCAGTTCTTC.